This entry describes one TCR beta chain. These data belong to a study of T cell responses to AZD1222 COVID-19 vaccine. Some clones are missing from TCRdb's copy, which holds only in-frame ones; the method was immunoSEQ multiplex PCR. The sample carries more than 150,000 clones, approximately 89% recorded once. Pooled samples include second doses given at about 4 or 12 weeks. The V and J ends lost 0 bases and 6 bases respectively, with 6 bases between them. This CDR3 region has 13 residues. Germline-derived CDR1 and CDR2 are LNHNV and YYDKDF (reference sequence). The source was peripheral blood, collected 28 days after the second AZD1222 dose. The sequence came from an adult who received the AZD1222 COVID-19 vaccine. The rearrangement joins TRBV15 to TRBJ1-5; D call uncertain. The CDR3 DNA follows: TGTGCCACCAGCAGAGATACCCTTCAGCCCCAGCATTTT. As protein: CATSRDTLQPQHF. The complete variable domain, with remaining parts taken from reference TRBV15 and TRBJ1-5, reads DAMVIQNPRYQVTQFGKPVTLSCSQTLNHNVMYWYQQKSSQAPKLLFHYYDKDFNNEADTPDNFQSRRPNTSFCFLDIRSPGLGDTAMYLCATSRDTLQPQHFGDGTRLSIL.